The rows below give T cell receptor beta chains drawn from one sample of a study of blood T cell repertoires in COVID-19. The assay was immunoSEQ multiplex PCR, and TCRdb's table has in-frame clones only and misses some. The sample lists tens of thousands of clones; roughly 80% were seen once. Sequencing was carried out using peripheral blood. The receptors were sampled from a human donor in a cohort sampled during active COVID-19. CDR3s include the opening cysteine and the closing phenylalanine or tryptophan. D genes are given only for firm matches. Part of the rows lack a size; the others show once, few, many or a class for expanded clones.

clone_size | j_call | d_call | v_call | cdr3_aa | cdr3_nt
NA | TRBJ1-2 | TRBD1 | TRBV5-1 | CASSPGTGGYGYTF | TGCGCCAGCAGTCCCGGGACAGGGGGCTATGGCTACACCTTC
few | TRBJ1-6 | NA | TRBV5-6 | CASSSLGSPLHF | TGTGCCAGCAGCTCCCTAGGATCACCCCTCCACTTT
NA | TRBJ2-6 | NA | TRBV6-5 | CASTPGLGANVLTF | TGTGCCAGCACCCCTGGACTGGGGGCCAACGTCCTGACTTTC
NA | TRBJ1-2 | NA | TRBV28 | CASSPGGVGAIYGYTF | TGTGCCAGCAGCCCCGGCGGGGTTGGGGCAATCTATGGCTACACCTTC
NA | TRBJ2-1 | NA | TRBV27 | CASSWANEQFF | TGTGCCAGCAGTTGGGCCAATGAGCAGTTCTTC
NA | TRBJ2-3 | NA | TRBV11-2 | CASSSRLGRPTSTDTQYF | TGTGCCAGCAGCTCCCGTCTAGGCCGACCTACTAGCACAGATACGCAGTATTTT
NA | TRBJ1-2 | TRBD1 | TRBV5-5 | CASSLRLGQGGYGYTF | TGTGCCAGCAGCTTACGTCTTGGACAGGGCGGCTATGGCTACACCTTC
NA | TRBJ1-3 | TRBD1 | TRBV6-6 | CASSYPAGGKGNTIYF | TGTGCCAGCAGTTACCCGGCAGGGGGCAAAGGAAACACCATATATTTT
NA | TRBJ2-5 | NA | TRBV2 | CASSKLSGQETQYF | TGTGCCAGTTCAAAATTATCGGGGCAAGAGACCCAGTACTTC
once | TRBJ2-7 | TRBD1 | TRBV19 | CASSRGTGAYEQYF | TGTGCCAGTAGCCGAGGGACAGGAGCCTACGAGCAGTACTTC
NA | TRBJ2-2 | TRBD2 | TRBV27 | CASSRLAGPTGELFF | TGTGCCAGCAGTCGGCTAGCGGGGCCAACCGGGGAGCTGTTTTTT
NA | TRBJ2-2 | NA | TRBV5-1 | CASSLYHRATGELFF | TGCGCCAGCAGCTTATACCACAGGGCCACCGGGGAGCTGTTTTTT
NA | TRBJ2-5 | NA | TRBV13 | CASRLSGPHQETQYF | TGTGCCAGCAGATTGTCAGGGCCCCACCAAGAGACCCAGTACTTC
NA | TRBJ1-1 | NA | TRBV2 | CASSAVENTEAFF | TGTGCCAGCAGTGCCGTAGAGAACACTGAAGCTTTCTTT
NA | TRBJ1-6 | TRBD1 | TRBV9 | CASSVGDRGNNSPLHF | TGTGCCAGCAGCGTAGGAGACAGGGGCAATAATTCACCCCTCCACTTT
NA | TRBJ1-5 | NA | TRBV7-2 | CASGESESQPQHF | TGTGCCAGCGGTGAGTCCGAGTCCCAGCCCCAGCATTTT
NA | TRBJ2-7 | TRBD1 | TRBV6-5 | CASRPPGGLNEQYF | TGTGCCAGCAGGCCCCCAGGGGGCCTAAACGAGCAGTACTTC
NA | TRBJ1-5 | TRBD1 | TRBV6-5 | CASRPQGGSNQPQHF | TGTGCCAGCAGGCCACAGGGGGGGAGCAATCAGCCCCAGCATTTT
NA | TRBJ1-5 | NA | TRBV4-1 | CASSQPTGYGLNQPQHF | TGCGCCAGCAGCCAACCGACTGGGTATGGACTAAATCAGCCCCAGCATTTT
NA | TRBJ2-2 | TRBD1 | TRBV5-6 | CASSLRMTGTGELFF | TGTGCCAGCAGCTTACGTATGACAGGGACCGGGGAGCTGTTTTTT
NA | TRBJ2-2 | NA | TRBV7-6 | CASSPGENTGELFF | TGTGCCAGCAGCCCAGGGGAGAACACCGGGGAGCTGTTTTTT
NA | TRBJ2-2 | TRBD2 | TRBV9 | CASSVDPSGGSTGELFF | TGTGCCAGCAGCGTTGACCCTAGCGGGGGTTCCACCGGGGAGCTGTTTTTT
NA | TRBJ2-5 | NA | TRBV11-2 | CASSPEGFETQYF | TGTGCCAGCAGCCCCGAGGGCTTCGAGACCCAGTACTTC
NA | TRBJ2-1 | TRBD2 | TRBV9 | CASSRAGTRSYNEQFF | TGTGCCAGCAGCAGAGCCGGGACTAGATCCTACAATGAGCAGTTCTTC
NA | TRBJ1-5 | NA | TRBV21-1 | CASSKRRLTNQPQHF | TGTGCCAGCAGCAAAAGGCGGCTCACCAATCAGCCCCAGCATTTT
NA | TRBJ2-3 | TRBD2 | TRBV9 | CASSVEVAGGKSTQYF | TGTGCCAGCAGCGTAGAGGTAGCGGGGGGGAAGAGTACGCAGTATTTT
NA | TRBJ2-7 | NA | TRBV5-4 | CASSLQGVGYEQYF | TGTGCCAGCAGCTTACAGGGAGTGGGTTACGAGCAGTACTTC
NA | TRBJ1-1 | NA | TRBV5-1 | CASSGPPMNTEAFF | TGCGCCAGCAGCGGCCCCCCGATGAACACTGAAGCTTTCTTT
NA | TRBJ2-7 | TRBD1 | TRBV6-6 | CASSRDRRGEQYF | TGTGCCAGCAGCCGGGACAGGAGAGGGGAGCAGTACTTC
NA | TRBJ2-1 | NA | TRBV4-1 | CASSQDTSRNNEQFF | TGCGCCAGCAGCCAAGACACTAGCAGAAACAATGAGCAGTTCTTC
many | TRBJ1-5 | NA | TRBV27 | CASSFRRNQPQHF | TGTGCCAGCAGTTTTAGGAGGAATCAGCCCCAGCATTTT
NA | TRBJ2-7 | TRBD1 | TRBV30 | CAWSVGEEGAREQYF | TGTGCCTGGAGTGTAGGGGAAGAGGGGGCGCGGGAGCAGTACTTC
NA | TRBJ2-4 | TRBD2 | TRBV9 | CASSASGGPELGIQYF | TGTGCCAGCAGCGCAAGCGGGGGGCCAGAGCTTGGCATTCAGTACTTC
NA | TRBJ2-7 | TRBD1 | TRBV18 | CASSPRIQGGSYEQYF | TGTGCCAGCTCACCCCGGATACAGGGGGGATCCTACGAGCAGTACTTC
NA | TRBJ2-1 | NA | TRBV5-8 | CASSFLRAYEQFF | TGTGCCAGCAGCTTCCTCAGGGCTTATGAGCAGTTCTTC
NA | TRBJ2-7 | NA | TRBV6-5 | CASTPGQGGDEQYF | TGTGCCAGCACCCCCGGGCAGGGGGGCGACGAGCAGTACTTC
NA | TRBJ2-3 | TRBD2 | TRBV3-1/TRBV3-2 | CASSQDSGGAGGDTQYF | TGTGCCAGCAGCCAAGACAGCGGGGGGGCAGGTGGAGATACGCAGTATTTT
NA | TRBJ1-1 | NA | TRBV5-1 | CASSPTGTEAFF | TGCGCCAGCAGCCCGACGGGCACTGAAGCTTTCTTT
NA | TRBJ1-6 | NA | TRBV7-8 | CASSLGESPLHF | TGTGCCAGCAGCTTAGGAGAGTCACCCCTCCACTTT
NA | TRBJ2-1 | TRBD2 | TRBV18 | CASSPGTTDNEQFF | TGTGCCAGCTCACCAGGGACTACCGACAATGAGCAGTTCTTC
NA | TRBJ2-3 | NA | TRBV4-3 | CASRPSGRTDTQYF | TGCGCCAGCCGACCCTCTGGGCGCACAGATACGCAGTATTTT
NA | TRBJ1-5 | NA | TRBV10-1 | CASSDCSNQPQHF | TGCGCCAGCAGTGACTGTAGCAATCAGCCCCAGCATTTT
NA | TRBJ1-1 | NA | TRBV7-2 | CASSQIRGGTEAFF | TGTGCCAGCAGCCAAATTAGGGGAGGCACTGAAGCTTTCTTT
NA | TRBJ1-6 | TRBD1 | TRBV27 | CASRQGAYNSPLHF | TGTGCCAGCCGACAGGGTGCCTATAATTCACCCCTCCACTTT
NA | TRBJ2-3 | NA | TRBV9 | CASSVLWGGTDTQYF | TGTGCCAGCAGCGTACTGTGGGGGGGCACAGATACGCAGTATTTT
NA | TRBJ2-5 | TRBD2 | TRBV4-3 | CASSQEYGLDRQETQYF | TGCGCCAGCAGCCAAGAGTACGGACTAGATAGACAAGAGACCCAGTACTTC
NA | TRBJ1-1 | NA | TRBV7-9 | CASSSDRWNTEAFF | TGTGCCAGCAGCTCAGACAGGTGGAACACTGAAGCTTTCTTT